These 25 T cell receptor beta chains originate from one sample sequenced in a study of T cells in narcolepsy. Assay used: immunoSEQ multiplex PCR; TCRdb lists only in-frame clones, some missing. The sample lists 25,000 to 35,000 clones; approximately 85% were seen once. The specimen was memory (CD45RA-) CD4+ T cells from blood. The source is a human donor in good health.

The chain couples TRBV28 to TRBJ1-1, with TRBD1 matching over 8 bases. V was pared by 5 bases and J by 1 base, with 6 bases of the junction left unmatched. Germline V gene data show CDR1 as MDHEN and CDR2 as SYDVKM. The CDR3 loop spans 15 amino acids. Here the CDR3 reads CASSNQGTGNTEAFF. DNA for the CDR3: TGTGCCAGCAGTAACCAAGGGACAGGGAACACTGAAGCTTTCTTT. Together with reference TRBV28 and TRBJ1-1, the CDR3 gives the full variable domain: DVKVTQSSRYLVKRTGEKVFLECVQDMDHENMFWYRQDPGLGLRLIYFSYDVKMKEKGDIPEGYSVSREKKERFSLILESASTNQTSMYLCASSNQGTGNTEAFFGQGTRLTVV.

This clone was detected once. V gene TRBV7-2 combines with J gene TRBJ2-3; D may be TRBD2 (7 bases). Trimming removed 7 bases at V and 1 base at J, with 18 bases between. This CDR3 comprises 16 residues. The germline CDR1 and CDR2 sequences are SGHTA and FQGNSA. Here the CDR3 DNA reads TGTGCCAGCACCCGGGGGCGGGGGATGGGCACAGATACGCAGTATTTT. Its protein is CASTRGRGMGTDTQYF.

The rearrangement links TRBV5-1 to TRBJ1-4; D gene unclear. The CDR3 totals 14 residues. V was cut by 0 bases and J by 4 bases, with 7 bases left in between. Germline V gives CDR1 SGHRS, CDR2 YFSETQ. The DNA of the CDR3 is TGCGCCAGCAGCTTGGGACAAAGTAATGAAAAACTGTTTTTT. This translates into CASSLGQSNEKLFF.

V and J are TRBV7-9 and TRBJ2-2; either TRBD1 or TRBD2 may supply D (5 bases each). V dropped 2 bases and J dropped 5 bases, with 21 bases sitting between them. From germline, CDR1 is SEHNR and CDR2 FQNEAQ (reference sequence). The CDR3 covers 18 residues. CDR3 amino acids: CASSLRSGSLAFTGELFF. The CDR3 coding sequence is TGTGCCAGCAGCTTACGGTCAGGGAGTTTGGCGTTTACCGGGGAGCTGTTTTTT.

This clone was counted a single time. V is TRBV29-1 and J is TRBJ1-1, with D perhaps matching TRBD1 (5 bases). With 4 bases removed from V and 1 base from J, the gap between germline ends came to 7 bases. The CDR3 has 12 residues. Germline V CDR1 and CDR2: SQVTM, ANQGSEA. The chain's CDR3 is CSVVGANTEAFF. In nucleotides, the CDR3 is TGCAGCGTTGTTGGGGCGAACACTGAAGCTTTCTTT.

The rearrangement links TRBV2 to TRBJ2-5, with D perhaps TRBD1 (5 bases). CDR1 is SNHLY, CDR2 FYNNEI, per germline. V lost 6 bases and J 11 bases, leaving 19 bases between the germline ends. CDR3 size: 13 residues. Written as DNA, the CDR3 is TGTGCCAGCAGCGGAAGTTCCGCCTCAGGGCAGTACTTC. Its translation is CASSGSSASGQYF. Combining the CDR3 with reference TRBV2 and TRBJ2-5 gives the whole variable domain EPEVTQTPSHQVTQMGQEVILRCVPISNHLYFYWYRQILGQKVEFLVSFYNNEISEKSEIFDDQFSVERPDGSNFTLKIRSTKLEDSAMYFCASSGSSASGQYFGPGTRLLVL.

V is TRBV28 and J is TRBJ1-5; tentative D call: TRBD1 (5 bases). Germline values: CDR1 MDHEN, CDR2 SYDVKM. The length of the CDR3 is 14 residues. The V end was cut by 6 bases, the J end by 3 bases, with 12 bases between. This chain's CDR3 is CASRPRQYNQPQHF. The CDR3 DNA reads TGTGCCAGCAGACCTAGACAGTACAATCAGCCCCAGCATTTT. Full variable domain (missing parts from reference TRBV28 and TRBJ1-5): DVKVTQSSRYLVKRTGEKVFLECVQDMDHENMFWYRQDPGLGLRLIYFSYDVKMKEKGDIPEGYSVSREKKERFSLILESASTNQTSMYLCASRPRQYNQPQHFGDGTRLSIL.

The V gene is TRBV6-5, the J gene TRBJ2-5; no firm D call. Germline V gene sequence: CDR1 MNHEY, CDR2 SVGAGI. V dropped 5 bases and J dropped 13 bases, with 26 bases sitting between them. The CDR3 loop spans 15 amino acids. The CDR3: CASSPNPGFKLARYF. CDR3 bases: TGTGCCAGCAGTCCCAACCCGGGCTTCAAGCTCGCCCGGTACTTC.

CDR3 in amino acids: CASSPLYF. For the CDR3, the DNA is TGCGCCAGCAGTCCTCTGTACTTC. V is TRBV23-1 and J is TRBJ2-5; D remains ambiguous. TRBV23-1 carries the ORF label, with uncertain function. The CDR3 contains 8 residues. The V and J ends lost 4 bases and 13 bases respectively, with 4 bases between them.

By share, this clone ranks as medium-sized. This chain joins TRBV2 and TRBJ2-7; 10 positions match TRBD1. V shed 4 bases and J 7 bases; nucleotides not matched to a gene: 4. There are 13 residues in the CDR3. From germline, CDR1 is SNHLY and CDR2 FYNNEI. This CDR3 is CASSGQGAGEQYF. The CDR3 region has the DNA TGTGCCAGCAGTGGACAGGGGGCGGGGGAGCAGTACTTC. The entire variable domain, with the rest obtained from reference TRBV2 and TRBJ2-7, is as follows: EPEVTQTPSHQVTQMGQEVILRCVPISNHLYFYWYRQILGQKVEFLVSFYNNEISEKSEIFDDQFSVERPDGSNFTLKIRSTKLEDSAMYFCASSGQGAGEQYFGPGTRLTVT.

The rearrangement joins TRBV9 to TRBJ2-7, with TRBD2 identical over 8 bases. The CDR3 spans 16 residues. J gave up 4 bases and V 0 bases, and 9 bases lay outside the gene matches. The germline V gene encodes CDR1 SGDLS and CDR2 YYNGEE. CDR3 coding DNA: TGTGCCAGCAGCGTAGGTCCCGGGACTAGTGCGTACGAGCAGTACTTC. This codes for CASSVGPGTSAYEQYF.

The rearrangement uses TRBV7-2 and TRBJ2-1; perhaps TRBD2 as D (6 bases). Germline V gives CDR1 SGHTA, CDR2 FQGNSA. Trimming removed 6 bases from V and 7 bases from J, with 19 bases in between. This CDR3 is built from 15 residues. Written as DNA, the CDR3 is TGTGCCAGCAGTTCAGTGAGGTTCGCGGGGAATGAGCAGTTCTTC. Its translation: CASSSVRFAGNEQFF.

The rearrangement joins TRBV7-9 to TRBJ2-3; possibly TRBD1 or TRBD2 for D (5 bases each). Germline V lookup: CDR1 SEHNR, CDR2 FQNEAQ (reference sequence). V was trimmed by 5 bases and J by 0 bases, leaving 12 bases between them. The CDR3 consists of 15 residues. This chain's CDR3 is CASSPGTGSTDTQYF. As DNA, the CDR3 is TGTGCCAGCAGCCCCGGGACGGGAAGCACAGATACGCAGTATTTT. The complete variable domain, with remaining parts taken from reference TRBV7-9 and TRBJ2-3, reads DTGVSQNPRHKITKRGQNVTFRCDPISEHNRLYWYRQTLGQGPEFLTYFQNEAQLEKSRLLSDRFSAERPKGSFSTLEIQRTEQGDSAMYLCASSPGTGSTDTQYFGPGTRLTVL.

The chain links TRBV19 to TRBJ1-2, with D perhaps TRBD1 (6 bases). The germline V gene has CDR1 LNHDA and CDR2 SQIVND (reference sequence). The V and J ends lost 3 bases and 4 bases respectively, with 12 bases between them. The CDR3 length is 14 residues. The CDR3 here is CASSMGGAGYGYTF. CDR3 DNA: TGTGCCAGTAGTATGGGGGGCGCGGGCTATGGCTACACCTTC.

The rearrangement links TRBV7-8 to TRBJ2-5, with 10 bases that match TRBD1. The V gene's germline CDR1 is SGHVS and CDR2 FQNEAQ. The ends lost 5 bases at V and 5 bases at J; junction bases unmatched: 8. The CDR3 is 15 amino acids. In DNA form, the CDR3 reads TGTGCCAGCAGCGAAAGACAGGGGGCGCGGGAGACCCAGTACTTC. This codes for CASSERQGARETQYF. The full variable domain, rest sourced from reference TRBV7-8 and TRBJ2-5, is GAGVSQSPRYKVAKRGQDVALRCDPISGHVSLFWYQQALGQGPEFLTYFQNEAQLDKSGLPSDRFFAERPEGSVSTLKIQRTQQEDSAVYLCASSERQGARETQYFGPGTRLLVL.

The V gene is TRBV19, the J gene TRBJ1-5; 8 nucleotides agree with TRBD1. The CDR3 runs 14 residues. The germline gives CDR1 LNHDA, CDR2 SQIVND (reference sequence). Trimming cost V 3 bases and J 7 bases; bases outside gene matches: 5. The chain's CDR3 is CASSMRTGPQPQHF. The DNA of the CDR3 is TGTGCCAGTAGTATGAGGACAGGGCCCCAGCCCCAGCATTTT.

The chain has TRBV6-5 and TRBJ1-4; no definite D call. The CDR3 sequence is 14 residues long. V lost 0 bases and J 10 bases, leaving 12 bases between the germline ends. Germline CDR1 and CDR2: MNHEY and SVGAGI. CDR3 nucleotides: TGTGCCAGCAGTTACTCCCCCACGGTCGGAAAACTGTTTTTT. The encoded protein is CASSYSPTVGKLFF.

CDR3 residues: CASTRGGGKEETQYF. The CDR3 DNA reads TGCGCCAGCACCAGGGGCGGGGGGAAGGAAGAGACCCAGTACTTC. The gene calls are TRBV5-1 and TRBJ2-5; 8 nucleotides line up with TRBD2. This CDR3 region has 15 residues. Unmatched junction bases numbered 10, after V lost 6 bases and J lost 3 bases. CDR1 and CDR2 (germline): SGHRS, YFSETQ. The variable domain in full, with the rest retrieved from reference TRBV5-1 and TRBJ2-5, is KAGVTQTPRYLIKTRGQQVTLSCSPISGHRSVSWYQQTPGQGLQFLFEYFSETQRNKGNFPGRFSGRQFSNSRSEMNVSTLELGDSALYLCASTRGGGKEETQYFGPGTRLLVL.

The chain is built from TRBV5-1 and TRBJ2-1; TRBD1 is a possible D gene (6 bases). Germline loops: CDR1 SGHRS, CDR2 YFSETQ. The CDR3 is made up of 14 amino acids. Trimming took off 4 bases at V and 5 bases at J, with 13 bases between the two ends. The CDR3 reads CASSPSRGNNEQFF. The DNA of the CDR3 is TGCGCCAGCAGCCCATCGAGGGGGAACAATGAGCAGTTCTTC.

This sequence joins TRBV27 and TRBJ2-5; no clear D. The J call may be incorrect, as the DNA end agrees better with TRBJ2-7. The CDR3 extends over 12 amino acids. CDR1 MNHEY and CDR2 SMNVEV come from the germline V gene (reference sequence). In nucleotides, the CDR3 is TGTGCCAGCAGTGCGGATAACTACGAGCAGTACTTC. This encodes CASSADNYEQYF.

This sequence joins TRBV7-3 and TRBJ2-1; D might be TRBD1 or TRBD2, each matching 5 bases. Germline lookup yields CDR1 SGHTA and CDR2 FQGTGA. The CDR3 has 14 residues. The V end lost 8 bases, the J end lost 6 bases, and 17 bases lay between the germline ends. This CDR3 reads CASGRDSQGNEQFF. CDR3 nucleotide sequence: TGTGCCAGCGGTCGGGATTCTCAGGGCAATGAGCAGTTCTTC.

The chain links TRBV11-2 to TRBJ2-5; D gene unclear. Trimming left V 3 bases short and J 4 bases short, with 6 bases between. The CDR3 is 12 amino acids. Germline V gene lookup returns CDR1 SGHAT and CDR2 FQNNGV. CDR3 in DNA: TGTGCCAGCAGCTTTGGCACAGAGACCCAGTACTTC. This sequence encodes CASSFGTETQYF.

The gene calls are TRBV5-1 and TRBJ2-3; D possibly corresponds to TRBD1 (6 bases). V lost 2 bases to trimming and J lost 3 bases, with 13 bases between them. Germline CDR1 SGHRS, CDR2 YFSETQ. The CDR3 extends over 15 amino acids. CDR3 sequence (DNA): TGCGCCAGCAGCTTCAGGGGCACTAGGACAGATACGCAGTATTTT. Protein sequence: CASSFRGTRTDTQYF.

This sequence joins TRBV5-4 and TRBJ2-1; D gene unclear. The CDR3 length is 15 residues. The V and J ends lost 2 bases and 0 bases respectively, with 9 bases between them. Germline-derived CDR1 and CDR2 are SGHNT and YYREEE (reference sequence). This CDR3 reads CASSFDPSSYNEQFF. Written as DNA, the CDR3 is TGTGCCAGCAGCTTTGACCCGAGCTCCTACAATGAGCAGTTCTTC. Based on the CDR3 plus reference TRBV5-4 and TRBJ2-1, the full variable domain is ETGVTQSPTHLIKTRGQQVTLRCSSQSGHNTVSWYQQALGQGPQFIFQYYREEENGRGNFPPRFSGLQFPNYSSELNVNALELDDSALYLCASSFDPSSYNEQFFGPGTRLTVL.

The genes are TRBV19 and TRBJ1-2, with D uncertain. The CDR3 runs 13 residues. Germline V gene lookup returns CDR1 LNHDA and CDR2 SQIVND (reference sequence). V dropped 5 bases and J dropped 4 bases, with 11 bases sitting between them. This CDR3 is CASSLGGGYGYTF. The DNA of the CDR3 is TGTGCCAGTAGTCTCGGCGGAGGCTATGGCTACACCTTC.